This TCR beta chain comes out of a study of blood T cell repertoires in COVID-19. The wider study: PBMCs, B-cell-depleted T cells, or T cells provided the cDNA or gDNA that made up the material.

This CDR3 has 11 residues. Deletions cut 6 bases from V and 4 bases from J, with 4 bases between. Libraries were prepared by immunoSEQ multiplex PCR; TCRdb keeps only in-frame clonotypes and omits some of them. Among some 250,000 clones listed, under 90% were seen once. This TCR was recovered from a woman between 18 and 30 years old with acute or convalescent COVID-19. This chain uses TRBV12-3 or TRBV12-4 with TRBJ2-1; D unresolved. The sequenced sample consisted of peripheral blood. CDR3 in amino acids: CASRLYNEQFF. The CDR3 DNA reads as TGTGCCAGCAGACTATACAATGAGCAGTTCTTC.